The entry below gives a single T cell receptor beta chain sequence along with its context. The target antigen is unknown. These data are taken from a study of T cell repertoires in cytomegalovirus infection. Study information: Recently identified HLA-C-restricted CMV epitopes and well-studied HLA-B-restricted CMV epitopes were used by the study. A matching HLA type, together with CMV infection, was signaled by public TCR beta signatures. The study's findings and limits: Using cumulative public TCR beta family frequency, the authors identified those who carried CMV together with the relevant HLA. Clonotype analysis showed dominance of the ex vivo response by HLA-C-restricted CMV-specific TCR beta clonotypes.

The CDR3 totals 15 residues. V was pared by 1 base and J by 2 bases, with 3 bases of the junction left unmatched. CDR1 and CDR2 from the germline V gene are SGHTA and FQGNSA. Via MiXCR, TCRdb re-called the reads, giving one row per CDR3 protein. Counted here are about half a million distinct CDR3 sequences, under 55% occurring once; the ten biggest clones make up around 45%. The material was cultured PBMCs, obtained from culture after CMV antigen stimulation. The receptor comes from a human donor in good health (CMV status not recorded). Some clones in this sample may be carry-over from other donors' samples. V usage is TRBV7-2 and J usage is TRBJ2-3; the match to TRBD2 covers 7 bases. CDR3 protein: CASSLGGGLTDTQYF. In DNA, the CDR3 is TGTGCCAGCAGCTTAGGCGGGGGTCTCACAGATACGCAGTATTTT.